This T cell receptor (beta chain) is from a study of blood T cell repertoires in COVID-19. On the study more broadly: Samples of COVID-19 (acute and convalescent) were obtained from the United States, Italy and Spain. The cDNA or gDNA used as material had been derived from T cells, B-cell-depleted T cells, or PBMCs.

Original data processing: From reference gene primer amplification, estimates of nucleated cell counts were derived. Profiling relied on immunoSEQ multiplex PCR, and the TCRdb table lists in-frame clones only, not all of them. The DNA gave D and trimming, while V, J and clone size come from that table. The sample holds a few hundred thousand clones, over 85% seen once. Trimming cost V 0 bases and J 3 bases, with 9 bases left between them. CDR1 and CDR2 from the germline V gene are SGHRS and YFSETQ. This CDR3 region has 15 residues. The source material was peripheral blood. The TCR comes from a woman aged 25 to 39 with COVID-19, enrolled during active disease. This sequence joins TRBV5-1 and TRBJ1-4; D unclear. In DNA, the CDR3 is TGCGCCAGCAGCTTGGCCGGTTATCCTAATGAAAAACTGTTTTTT. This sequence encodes CASSLAGYPNEKLFF.